Below, 27 T cell receptor beta chains from the same sample are listed, as sequenced in a study of shared clonotypes between healthy human individuals. Sequencing was performed with immunoSEQ multiplex PCR; in TCRdb, only in-frame clones are kept and a portion is missing. The sample has approximately 600,000 clones, around 95% seen once. Selected positively for CCR7 and CD45RO-negative, naive CD8 cells excluded terminally differentiated effector memory CD45RA+ cells. What was sequenced was naive CD8+ T cells sorted from blood. Receptor source: a woman younger than 45 in good health.

V and J are TRBV28 and TRBJ1-5, with a possible D match to TRBD1 (5 bases). With 10 bases removed from V and 0 bases from J, the gap between germline ends came to 13 bases. CDR3 length: 14 residues. Germline assignment: CDR1 MDHEN and CDR2 SYDVKM. Here the CDR3 DNA reads TGTGCCACCTACCTTCAGGGTAGCAATCAGCCCCAGCATTTT. It translates to CATYLQGSNQPQHF.

CDR3 DNA sequence: TGTGCCAGCAGCCCTCGGGACAGGATTACCGGGGCTGAAGCTTTCTTT. Protein: CASSPRDRITGAEAFF. The rearrangement uses TRBV7-9 and TRBJ1-1, with 8 bases that match TRBD1. The CDR3 runs 16 residues. The V gene's germline CDR1 is SEHNR and CDR2 FQNEAQ (reference sequence). The V segment lost 5 bases and the J segment 6 bases; nucleotides outside the gene matches: 14.

In this sample, this clone turned up a few times. The chain uses TRBV4-1 and TRBJ2-7; D remains ambiguous. Deletions cut 0 bases from V and 2 bases from J, with 14 bases between. This CDR3 spans 16 amino acids. Germline V gene sequence: CDR1 MGHRA, CDR2 YSYEKL. The CDR3 nucleotides read TGCGCCAGCAGCCAAGATCCCTACGACCGAACCTACGAGCAGTACTTC. The encoded protein is CASSQDPYDRTYEQYF.

V and J are TRBV10-3 and TRBJ1-1; D remains unclear. Between the trimmed V and J ends, which lost 3 bases and 4 bases, there was a span of 9 bases. The CDR3 length is 13 residues. Per germline, CDR1 ENHRY and CDR2 SYGVKD. The CDR3 protein is CAISDPESTEAFF. The CDR3 nucleotides read TGTGCCATCAGTGACCCGGAGAGCACTGAAGCTTTCTTT.

This clone was counted once. The J gene is TRBJ2-7, the V gene TRBV7-9; TRBD2 matches 7 bases. The CDR3 sequence is 14 residues long. In germline, CDR1 is SEHNR, CDR2 FQNEAQ (reference sequence). Germline trimming cut 1 base from V and 5 bases from J; bases unmatched to any gene: 5. The CDR3 sequence is CASSLVGGPHEQYF. The DNA of the CDR3 is TGTGCCAGCAGCTTAGTGGGAGGGCCCCACGAGCAGTACTTC.

The chain is built from TRBV27 and TRBJ1-2, with a tentative D call TRBD1 (6 bases). This CDR3 is 13 amino acids long. Trimming took off 5 bases at V and 6 bases at J, with 13 bases between the two ends. Germline V gene lookup returns CDR1 MNHEY and CDR2 SMNVEV (reference sequence). The CDR3 DNA reads TGTGCCAGCAGTACCGGGACAATAAATGGCTACACCTTC. It translates to CASSTGTINGYTF.

This clone was picked up one time. The rearrangement uses TRBV9 and TRBJ2-3; D perhaps matches TRBD2 (6 bases). Germline V gene data show CDR1 as SGDLS and CDR2 as YYNGEE. The V end lost 0 bases, the J end lost 2 bases, and 10 bases lay between the germline ends. The CDR3 runs to 15 residues. CDR3 sequence: CASSVDGSVTDTQYF. CDR3 bases: TGTGCCAGCAGCGTAGACGGGAGCGTCACAGATACGCAGTATTTT.

The CDR3 protein is CASSFWASSYEQYF. As DNA, the CDR3 is TGTGCCAGCAGCTTTTGGGCTTCTTCCTACGAGCAGTACTTC. V usage is TRBV5-4 and J usage is TRBJ2-7; no reliable D call. The V end lost 2 bases, the J end lost 1 base, and 10 bases lay between the germline ends. Germline CDR1 SGHNT, CDR2 YYREEE (reference sequence). The CDR3 is made up of 14 amino acids.

V and J are TRBV27 and TRBJ2-1; D possibly matches TRBD1 or TRBD2 (5 bases each). CDR1 MNHEY and CDR2 SMNVEV come from the germline V gene (reference sequence). The V end was cut by 7 bases, the J end by 4 bases, with 20 bases between. This CDR3 is 16 amino acids long. DNA of the CDR3: TGTGCCAGCACGGTCTCCTTCGGGACCCTTTACAATGAGCAGTTCTTC. Its protein product is CASTVSFGTLYNEQFF.

The chain carries TRBV4-1 and TRBJ1-5; no clear D gene. Germline V gene data show CDR1 as MGHRA and CDR2 as YSYEKL. This CDR3 has 15 amino acids. The germline V and J ends were trimmed by 0 bases and 3 bases, with 9 bases remaining between them. CDR3 region: CASSQDWPLNQPQHF. The CDR3 DNA sequence: TGCGCCAGCAGCCAAGATTGGCCACTCAATCAGCCCCAGCATTTT.

With respect to this clone: Other DNA sequences of this sample code for an identical CDR3. J is TRBJ2-1 and V is TRBV27; 16 nucleotides agree with TRBD2. Germline V gene data show CDR1 as MNHEY and CDR2 as SMNVEV (reference sequence). This CDR3 contains 15 residues. The ends lost 5 bases at V and 8 bases at J; junction bases unmatched: 3. The CDR3 DNA reads as TGTGCCAGCAGTCTAGGGACTAGCGGGAGGGATGAGCAGTTCTTC. Translating gives CASSLGTSGRDEQFF.

This clone appeared a single time. The CDR3 here is CASSLERNEQYF. CDR3 nucleotides: TGTGCCAGCAGCTTAGAGCGGAACGAGCAGTACTTC. V and J are TRBV13 and TRBJ2-7; D is perhaps TRBD2 (5 bases). The CDR3 sequence is 12 residues long. Germline lookup yields CDR1 PRHDT and CDR2 FYEKMQ (reference sequence). The germline V and J ends were trimmed by 1 base and 5 bases, with 6 bases remaining between them.

The J gene is TRBJ2-7, the V gene TRBV2, with TRBD1 matching 11 bases. With 8 bases clipped from V and 5 bases from J, the junction kept 2 bases outside the gene matches. The CDR3 has 12 amino acids. Germline V gives CDR1 SNHLY, CDR2 FYNNEI. CDR3 sequence reads: CASGTGGHEQYF. CDR3 nucleotides: TGTGCCAGCGGGACAGGGGGACACGAGCAGTACTTC.

The rearrangement links TRBV5-5 to TRBJ1-1; tentative D call: TRBD1 (5 bases). Germline V gives CDR1 SGHKS, CDR2 YYEKEE (reference sequence). The CDR3 loop spans 14 amino acids. V lost 0 bases, J lost 3 bases, and 9 bases lay in between. CDR3 DNA: TGTGCCAGCAGCTTGGATGCAGGGTACACTGAAGCTTTCTTT. Its translation is CASSLDAGYTEAFF.

The rearrangement uses TRBV9 and TRBJ1-2; D gene ambiguous. V shed 0 bases and J shed 2 bases, with 5 bases lying between them. CDR3 size: 13 residues. Germline loops: CDR1 SGDLS, CDR2 YYNGEE. CDR3: CASSVGRNYGYTF. The CDR3 nucleotides are TGTGCCAGCAGCGTAGGGCGGAACTATGGCTACACCTTC.

The V and J genes are TRBV4-1 and TRBJ1-1; D is unresolved. CDR1 and CDR2 (germline): MGHRA, YSYEKL. This CDR3 has 15 residues. V lost 4 bases and J 3 bases, leaving 15 bases between the germline ends. In nucleotides, the CDR3 is TGCGCCAGCAGCCGGAATTTAGACACTCACACTGAAGCTTTCTTT. It codes for CASSRNLDTHTEAFF.

The V gene is TRBV19, the J gene TRBJ2-3, with TRBD1 identical over 11 bases. V lost 2 bases and J lost 2; bases outside the gene matches: 3. Germline V CDR1 and CDR2: LNHDA, SQIVND (reference sequence). The CDR3 is 16 residues long. The CDR3 here is CASSIPGQGDTDTQYF. CDR3 DNA sequence: TGTGCCAGTAGTATACCGGGACAGGGGGACACAGATACGCAGTATTTT.

This chain connects TRBV29-1 to TRBJ1-1; possible D gene TRBD1, 5 bases. CDR1 and CDR2 (germline): SQVTM, ANQGSEA. The CDR3 runs 12 residues. V lost 7 bases and J 0 bases, leaving 9 bases between the germline ends. The CDR3 nucleotides are TGCAGCGGGGACGGAATGAACACTGAAGCTTTCTTT. This translates into CSGDGMNTEAFF.

This clone has just one count. This chain links TRBV28 with TRBJ1-5; possible D gene TRBD1, 5 bases. The V gene's germline CDR1 is MDHEN and CDR2 SYDVKM. Deletions cut 2 bases from V and 4 bases from J, with 9 bases between. The CDR3 covers 14 residues. CDR3 DNA: TGTGCCAGCAGTTTAGACAGTCCTAATCAGCCCCAGCATTTT. Its protein is CASSLDSPNQPQHF.

The gene calls are TRBV18 and TRBJ1-5; D might be TRBD1 (5 bases). The germline V gene encodes CDR1 KGHSH and CDR2 LQKENI. The CDR3 is 16 amino acids. V lost 6 bases and J lost 0, with 15 bases in between. CDR3 nucleotide sequence: TGTGCCAGCTCCACCAGGGTGGATAATAGCAATCAGCCCCAGCATTTT. This translates into CASSTRVDNSNQPQHF.

The CDR3 spells CASSVGDVTYEQYF. DNA for the CDR3: TGTGCCAGCAGCGTAGGGGACGTCACCTACGAGCAGTACTTC. V gene TRBV9 combines with J gene TRBJ2-5; D may be TRBD1 or TRBD2 (5 bases each). The J call may be mistaken, given a closer DNA end match to TRBJ2-7. This CDR3 has 14 residues. Germline loops: CDR1 SGDLS, CDR2 YYNGEE.

The CDR3 DNA reads as TGTGCGGGAGGGGCTAACTATGGCTACACCTTC. Amino acids: CAGGANYGYTF. The genes are TRBV30 and TRBJ1-2, with a weak D call TRBD1 (5 bases). CDR3 length equals 11 residues. Germline loops: CDR1 GTSNPN, CDR2 SVGIG (reference sequence).

V is TRBV4-1 and J is TRBJ2-7, with 13 bases aligning to TRBD2. The CDR3 loop spans 16 amino acids. The germline V gene encodes CDR1 MGHRA and CDR2 YSYEKL. The V segment lost 3 bases and the J segment 4 bases; nucleotides outside the gene matches: 6. The CDR3 loop reads CASSQGTSGTSYEQYF. CDR3 nucleotides: TGCGCCAGCAGCCAGGGGACTAGCGGGACCTCTTACGAGCAGTACTTC.

V usage is TRBV27 and J usage is TRBJ2-1; 9 nucleotides align to TRBD2. Germline V gene lookup returns CDR1 MNHEY and CDR2 SMNVEV (reference sequence). Trimming removed 1 base from V and 7 bases from J; junction bases left unmatched: 11. This CDR3 spans 17 amino acids. The CDR3 region has the DNA TGTGCCAGCAGTTTATGGGCCCTAGCGGGACCGAGGAATGAGCAGTTCTTC. It is translated as CASSLWALAGPRNEQFF.

The chain recombines TRBV28 with TRBJ2-3; tentatively, D is TRBD2 (5 bases). V gave up 4 bases and J gave up 3 bases, with 17 bases separating them. Germline V gives CDR1 MDHEN, CDR2 SYDVKM. The CDR3 runs to 16 residues. DNA for the CDR3: TGTGCCAGCAGTTCCCCCTTTCGATCGGGGACAGATACGCAGTATTTT. Translation: CASSSPFRSGTDTQYF.

The V gene is TRBV29-1, the J gene TRBJ2-5, with TRBD1 identical over 8 bases. The J call could be wrong; TRBJ2-7 is a better fit for the DNA end. Germline values: CDR1 SQVTM, CDR2 ANQGSEA. The CDR3 extends over 16 amino acids. The CDR3 DNA follows: TGCAGCGTTGAAGTTGGACAGGGATCCCCCCCCTACGAGCAGTACTTC. Its translation: CSVEVGQGSPPYEQYF.

The V call is TRBV2, the J call TRBJ1-2, with 8 positions matching TRBD1. V was pared by 4 bases and J by 3 bases, with 7 bases of the junction left unmatched. The CDR3 runs to 15 residues. Germline CDR1 and CDR2: SNHLY and FYNNEI. The CDR3 here is CASSAGQGSYYGYTF. CDR3 coding DNA: TGTGCCAGCAGTGCCGGACAGGGTAGCTACTATGGCTACACCTTC.